The clone carrying this T cell receptor beta chain was detected a few times. The antigen remains undetermined. Distinct nucleotide sequences in the sample also encode this CDR3. Expressed TCRB transcripts got sequenced, as all isolated RNA was reverse transcribed. The assay was immunoSEQ multiplex PCR, and TCRdb's table has in-frame clones only and misses some. The table has 150,000 to 200,000 clones, 9% seen once; the top ten hold roughly 0.7%. CDR1 and CDR2 from the germline V gene are SEHNR and FQNEAQ (reference sequence). The J segment lost 4 bases and the V segment lost 2 bases, leaving 5 bases of the junction unmatched. This CDR3 spans 14 amino acids. Purity exceeded 98% in all sorted populations. The sample is drawn from a study of beta chain features in type 1 diabetes. Study overall: There were approximately 100,000,000 sorted cells examined across all samples. General study points: VDJ junctions in type 1 diabetes patients carried more deletions and fewer insertions. Patients with Type 1 diabetes showed moderately but significantly shorter TCRB CDR3s in all four CD4+ subsets.

This rearrangement joins TRBV7-9 to TRBJ2-7; 7 positions match TRBD1. The source of this sequence is a woman aged 25 to 45 with type 1 diabetes. Sequenced material: central memory CD4+ T cells from blood. The CDR3 loop is CASSLSDRVYEQYF. The CDR3 DNA reads TGTGCCAGCAGCTTATCCGACAGGGTTTACGAGCAGTACTTC.